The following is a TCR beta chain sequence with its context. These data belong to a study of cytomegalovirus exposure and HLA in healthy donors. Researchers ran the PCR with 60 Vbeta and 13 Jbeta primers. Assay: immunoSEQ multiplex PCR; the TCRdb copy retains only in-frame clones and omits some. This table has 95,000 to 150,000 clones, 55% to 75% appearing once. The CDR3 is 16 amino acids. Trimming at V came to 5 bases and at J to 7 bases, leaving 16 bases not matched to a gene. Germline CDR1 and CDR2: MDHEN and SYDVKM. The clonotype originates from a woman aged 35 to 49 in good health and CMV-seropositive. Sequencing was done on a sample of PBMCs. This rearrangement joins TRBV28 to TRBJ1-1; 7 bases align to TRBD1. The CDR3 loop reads CASSASYRGLQHEAFF. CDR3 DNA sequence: TGTGCCAGCAGTGCGAGTTACAGGGGACTCCAGCATGAAGCTTTCTTT.